The sample holds a few counts of the clone carrying this T cell receptor (beta chain). Its target is not known. The data stem from a study of cytomegalovirus exposure and HLA in healthy donors. Study observations and caveats: In most subjects, TCR beta sequences reportedly gave accurate predictions of HLA-A and HLA-B alleles. The authors listed some 160 TCR beta chains as cytomegalovirus-associated.

The PCR was carried out with 60 Vbeta primers and 13 Jbeta primers. Measured with immunoSEQ multiplex PCR; TCRdb has only the in-frame clones, and not every one. This sample has some 76,000 clones, with under 80% found just once. Germline CDR1 and CDR2: MNHNY and SVGAGI (reference sequence). CDR3 length: 13 amino acids. V lost 6 bases and J lost 4, with 12 bases in between. The source material was PBMCs. This sequence originates from a male donor in good health and CMV-seropositive. The rearrangement uses TRBV6-6 and TRBJ1-2; D unresolved. The CDR3 protein is CASRAPSGYGYTF. Written as DNA, the CDR3 is TGTGCCAGCAGGGCCCCTAGCGGCTATGGCTACACCTTC.